These 27 T cell receptor beta chains share one sample of origin, sequenced in a study of cytomegalovirus exposure and HLA in healthy donors. PCR was performed using 60 Vbeta and 13 Jbeta primers. The repertoire was sequenced with immunoSEQ multiplex PCR; TCRdb's copy has only in-frame clones and lacks some. The sample shows some 150,000 clones, approximately 78% of them seen only once. What was sequenced was PBMCs. The origin of the receptors is a woman between 25 and 40 years old in good health and CMV-seropositive.

The chain uses TRBV9 and TRBJ2-3, with a possible D match to TRBD1 (5 bases). Per germline, CDR1 SGDLS and CDR2 YYNGEE. The CDR3 has 15 amino acids. V was cut by 0 bases and J by 6 bases, with 14 bases left in between. For the CDR3, the DNA is TGTGCCAGCAGCGTAGAGCCTACTGGGGCGGATACGCAGTATTTT. Protein product: CASSVEPTGADTQYF.

About this clone itself: One end of the junction does not line up with germline, which may come from a read error. The chain employs TRBV5-8 and TRBJ1-2; D unclear. The germline CDR1 and CDR2 sequences are SGHTS and YDEGEE. The CDR3 is 12 residues long. Written as DNA, the CDR3 is TGTGCCAGAAGCTCCGTTTATCATGGCTACACCTTC. This translates into CARSSVYHGYTF.

The rearrangement uses TRBV7-2 and TRBJ2-6; D may be TRBD2 (6 bases). From germline, CDR1 is SGHTA and CDR2 FQGNSA. This CDR3 contains 16 residues. Trimming cost V 0 bases and J 0 bases, with 6 bases left between them. The CDR3 protein is CASSLARGSGANVLTF. The CDR3 region has the DNA TGTGCCAGCAGCTTAGCGCGGGGCTCTGGGGCCAACGTCCTGACTTTC.

The rearrangement links TRBV7-9 to TRBJ1-1; tentatively, D is TRBD1 (6 bases). This CDR3 comprises 13 residues. Deletions cut 4 bases from V and 4 bases from J, with 10 bases between. Germline assignment: CDR1 SEHNR and CDR2 FQNEAQ (reference sequence). The CDR3 sequence: CASSYAGATEAFF. The DNA for the CDR3 is TGTGCCAGCAGCTATGCAGGGGCCACTGAAGCTTTCTTT.

V gene TRBV9 combines with J gene TRBJ1-5; no reliable D call. The CDR3 extends over 14 amino acids. V was pared by 0 bases and J by 4 bases, with 8 bases between. Germline lookup yields CDR1 SGDLS and CDR2 YYNGEE. In nucleotides, the CDR3 is TGTGCCAGCAGCGTAGGGACTGCTAATCAGCCCCAGCATTTT. It is translated as CASSVGTANQPQHF. Complete variable domain (other parts from reference TRBV9 and TRBJ1-5): DSGVTQTPKHLITATGQRVTLRCSPRSGDLSVYWYQQSLDQGLQFLIQYYNGEERAKGNILERFSAQQFPDLHSELNLSSLELGDSALYFCASSVGTANQPQHFGDGTRLSIL.

V usage is TRBV4-3 and J usage is TRBJ2-7, with TRBD1 matching over 9 bases. The CDR3 extends over 16 amino acids. The V and J ends lost 6 bases and 6 bases, in that order; junction bases with no gene match: 15. Germline V lookup: CDR1 LGHNA, CDR2 YSLEER. The CDR3 DNA follows: TGCGCCAGCAGTCGCACCTACGGGACAGGGAGTTCCGAGCAGTACTTC. Amino acid sequence: CASSRTYGTGSSEQYF.

This clone showed up just a few times. The V and J genes are TRBV29-1 and TRBJ2-7; 8 positions match TRBD1. Germline CDR1 SQVTM, CDR2 ANQGSEA. This CDR3 is built from 12 residues. The V and J ends lost 6 bases and 5 bases, in that order; junction bases with no gene match: 6. CDR3 DNA sequence: TGCAGCGTAAAGACAGGGGTTGACGAGCAGTACTTC. Translating it yields CSVKTGVDEQYF.

The count of this clone is one. V is TRBV2 and J is TRBJ2-1, with 9 bases lining up with TRBD2. The germline CDR1 and CDR2 sequences are SNHLY and FYNNEI. After removal of 6 bases from V and 4 bases from J, the junction contained 4 bases not matched to a gene. The CDR3 contains 14 residues. In DNA form, the CDR3 reads TGTGCCAGCAGCGGGCTAGCGGGGTACAATGAGCAGTTCTTC. Translating gives CASSGLAGYNEQFF.

The chain couples TRBV4-1 to TRBJ2-1, with a possible D match to TRBD1 (7 bases). With 2 bases removed from V and 0 bases from J, the gap between germline ends came to 8 bases. This CDR3 is built from 15 residues. Germline V gives CDR1 MGHRA, CDR2 YSYEKL. CDR3 nucleotide sequence: TGCGCCAGCAGCCAACAGGGGGGCTCCTACAATGAGCAGTTCTTC. As protein: CASSQQGGSYNEQFF.

The chain has TRBV5-5 and TRBJ2-5; 7 bases fit TRBD1. The CDR3 runs to 13 residues. The germline V gene has CDR1 SGHKS and CDR2 YYEKEE (reference sequence). The V gene end was trimmed by 4 bases and the J gene end by 1 base; junction bases not matched to a gene: 1. The chain's CDR3 is CASSRTGQETQYF. CDR3 coding DNA: TGTGCCAGCAGCCGGACAGGCCAAGAGACCCAGTACTTC.

V usage is TRBV6-5 and J usage is TRBJ2-5; D uncertain. Germline CDR1 and CDR2: MNHEY and SVGAGI. The CDR3 is 12 amino acids. With 6 bases removed from V and 5 bases from J, the gap between germline ends came to 10 bases. The CDR3 spells CASRAYGETQYF. The CDR3 DNA is TGTGCCAGCAGGGCTTACGGGGAGACCCAGTACTTC.

The gene calls are TRBV2 and TRBJ2-3; a possible D gene is TRBD2 (5 bases). The CDR3 contains 15 residues. V gave up 4 bases and J gave up 1 base, with 12 bases separating them. From germline, CDR1 is SNHLY and CDR2 FYNNEI. CDR3 region: CASSGEYLGTDTQYF. For the CDR3, the DNA is TGTGCCAGCAGTGGGGAGTACCTCGGCACAGATACGCAGTATTTT.

The chain employs TRBV11-2 and TRBJ2-7; TRBD1 matches at 8 bases. Germline CDR1 SGHAT, CDR2 FQNNGV. This CDR3 is 14 amino acids long. The ends lost 1 base at V and 5 bases at J; junction bases unmatched: 4. CDR3 nucleotides: TGTGCCAGCAGCTTAGGACAGGGGTTCCACGAGCAGTACTTC. Translation gives CASSLGQGFHEQYF.

This chain connects TRBV2 to TRBJ1-4; TRBD1 matches at 8 bases. The ends lost 7 bases at V and 4 bases at J; junction bases unmatched: 5. This CDR3 is built from 14 residues. Germline V gene data show CDR1 as SNHLY and CDR2 as FYNNEI. This CDR3 reads CASIKQGGNEKLFF. The CDR3 nucleotides read TGTGCCAGCATAAAACAGGGGGGTAATGAAAAACTGTTTTTT.

The rearrangement uses TRBV30 and TRBJ1-5, with D tentatively TRBD1 (5 bases). This CDR3 has 14 amino acids. Germline CDR1 GTSNPN, CDR2 SVGIG (reference sequence). Deletions cut 2 bases from V and 6 bases from J, with 14 bases between. The CDR3 protein is CAWSRQGGLQPQHF. In DNA form, the CDR3 reads TGTGCCTGGAGTCGGCAGGGAGGTCTTCAGCCCCAGCATTTT.

This clone appeared once. CDR3 sequence reads: CASRGVGQGEKLFF. The CDR3, as DNA: TGTGCCAGTAGAGGGGTGGGACAGGGGGAAAAACTGTTTTTT. This chain joins TRBV19 and TRBJ1-4, with 10 nucleotides matching TRBD1. Germline values: CDR1 LNHDA, CDR2 SQIVND (reference sequence). With V trimmed by 6 bases and J by 8 bases, 6 bases remained unmatched. The CDR3 extends over 14 amino acids.

J is TRBJ2-5 and V is TRBV7-8; no clear D gene. The V and J ends lost 1 base and 3 bases respectively, with 9 bases between them. CDR3 size: 14 residues. Germline V gene lookup returns CDR1 SGHVS and CDR2 FQNEAQ. As DNA, the CDR3 is TGTGCCAGCAGCTTAGGTCGCGTAGAAGAGACCCAGTACTTC. Its translation is CASSLGRVEETQYF.

CDR3 region: CASSQVAGAGSGANVLTF. CDR3 bases: TGTGCCAGCAGCCAAGTCGCAGGAGCGGGGTCTGGGGCCAACGTCCTGACTTTC. The chain employs TRBV4-2 and TRBJ2-6; 7 nucleotides line up with TRBD2. The CDR3 has 18 amino acids. CDR1 is LGHNA and CDR2 is YNFKEQ in the germline V gene. Germline trimming cut 1 base from V and 1 base from J; bases unmatched to any gene: 7.

This sequence joins TRBV19 and TRBJ1-5; 10 bases line up with TRBD1. This CDR3 spans 19 amino acids. The germline CDR1 and CDR2 sequences are LNHDA and SQIVND (reference sequence). V dropped 5 bases and J dropped 0; count of bases not matched to a gene: 13. The CDR3, as DNA: TGTGCCAGTAGTCCCACCGACAGGGGGCCCGCTAATAGCAATCAGCCCCAGCATTTT. Protein: CASSPTDRGPANSNQPQHF.

The chain employs TRBV6-5 and TRBJ2-3, with D tentatively TRBD1 (7 bases). The CDR3 length is 14 residues. Germline lookup yields CDR1 MNHEY and CDR2 SVGAGI. V dropped 6 bases and J dropped 6 bases, with 16 bases sitting between them. The CDR3 region is CASRIGGGSDTQYF. The CDR3 bases are TGTGCCAGCAGGATAGGAGGGGGCTCGGATACGCAGTATTTT.

The chain recombines TRBV18 with TRBJ1-6; tentative D call: TRBD1 (5 bases). This CDR3 comprises 14 residues. Germline V lookup: CDR1 KGHSH, CDR2 LQKENI. V lost 3 bases and J lost 8, with 11 bases in between. CDR3 protein: CASSPATADSPLHF. The CDR3 DNA reads TGTGCCAGCTCACCGGCGACAGCTGATTCACCCCTCCACTTT.

The J gene is TRBJ1-1, the V gene TRBV5-4, with TRBD1 matching over 9 bases. The CDR3 is made up of 15 amino acids. Germline V gives CDR1 SGHNT, CDR2 YYREEE (reference sequence). Unmatched junction bases numbered 5, after V lost 4 bases and J lost 1 base. CDR3 loop: CASSSMTGGNTEAFF. CDR3 in DNA: TGTGCCAGCAGCAGCATGACAGGGGGGAACACTGAAGCTTTCTTT. Using reference TRBV5-4 and TRBJ1-1 for the parts outside the CDR3, the full variable domain is ETGVTQSPTHLIKTRGQQVTLRCSSQSGHNTVSWYQQALGQGPQFIFQYYREEENGRGNFPPRFSGLQFPNYSSELNVNALELDDSALYLCASSSMTGGNTEAFFGQGTRLTVV.

The CDR3 protein is CASSPGGRGPNYEQYF. CDR3 sequence (DNA): TGTGCCAGCAGCCCGGGGGGGCGGGGGCCCAACTACGAGCAGTACTTC. J is TRBJ2-7 and V is TRBV5-4, with TRBD2 identical over 8 bases. Looked up from germline, CDR1 is SGHNT and CDR2 is YYREEE (reference sequence). The CDR3 runs to 16 residues. V trimming: 4 bases; J trimming: 3 bases; junction bases outside the gene matches: 12.

This clone showed up just a few times. The chain couples TRBV7-6 to TRBJ2-5, with 9 bases identical to TRBD1. CDR1 is SGHVS and CDR2 is FNYEAQ in the germline V gene. The V segment lost 5 bases and the J segment 5 bases; nucleotides outside the gene matches: 9. The CDR3 totals 15 residues. The CDR3 is CASSPQGQGWETQYF. The CDR3 DNA follows: TGTGCCAGCAGCCCGCAGGGACAGGGTTGGGAGACCCAGTACTTC.

This rearrangement joins TRBV25-1 to TRBJ2-5, with D possibly matching TRBD2 (5 bases). V was shortened by 5 bases and J by 2 bases, with 15 bases between the two germline ends. Germline values: CDR1 MGHDK, CDR2 SYGVNS. The CDR3 is 15 residues long. The CDR3 DNA reads TGTGCCAGCAGTCTGCTGACTACAGCTCAAGAGACCCAGTACTTC. Its protein product is CASSLLTTAQETQYF.

The chain links TRBV11-2 to TRBJ2-3; TRBD1 might be the D (5 bases). Germline V gene data show CDR1 as SGHAT and CDR2 as FQNNGV. V lost 4 bases and J lost 10, with 15 bases in between. The CDR3 extends over 13 amino acids. The CDR3 DNA sequence: TGTGCCAGCAGCTCCCGAGCAGGGATAGCGCAGTATTTT. This codes for CASSSRAGIAQYF.

The rearrangement links TRBV19 to TRBJ1-5; D gene unclear. This CDR3 has 16 amino acids. Germline V gives CDR1 LNHDA, CDR2 SQIVND (reference sequence). Trimming removed 4 bases from V and 6 bases from J, with 19 bases in between. CDR3: CASSKPGSSSGQPQHF. DNA of the CDR3: TGTGCCAGTAGTAAGCCCGGAAGCTCCTCGGGTCAGCCCCAGCATTTT.